This paragraph covers one T cell receptor beta chain sequence. The data are from a study of blood T cell repertoires in COVID-19. Study information: There were acute and convalescent COVID-19 samples, and they came from the United States, Italy and Spain.

The CDR3 extends over 13 amino acids. V was clipped by 3 bases and J by 1 base, with 6 bases between them. The germline CDR1 and CDR2 sequences are SNHLY and FYNNEI. Original processing methods: Counts of nucleated cells, estimated from reference gene primer amplification, were obtained. Some clones are missing from TCRdb's copy, which holds only in-frame ones; the method was immunoSEQ multiplex PCR. D and trimming were read from the DNA, whereas the V and J calls and clone size are those reported in that table. The sample comprises 65,000 or so clones, about 81% of which are singletons, and around 14% rests with the top ten.

Sequencing used peripheral blood. The gene calls are TRBV2 and TRBJ1-1; no definite D call. This receptor was identified in a man at least 80 years old with acute or convalescent COVID-19. The CDR3 DNA reads as TGTGCCAGCAGTGAGTCCAGGAACACTGAAGCTTTCTTT. Translating it yields CASSESRNTEAFF.